This TCR beta chain was found in a study of T-cell reconstitution after alpha-beta-depleted transplantation in children. Overall study results and limits: Newly made T cells mostly supplied T-cell counts and diversity one year after transplant. At around two months after transplant, the alpha-beta T cells were reportedly derived from several hundred expanded clones that came from non-depleted graft cells. High day-60 TCRbeta diversity in some patients came from surviving recipient T cells and thymic progenitors.

Unique molecular identifiers were incorporated when the TCRbeta library was constructed. From the PCR reads, TCRdb called clonotypes with MiXCR, one entry per CDR3 protein. The profile covers hundreds of thousands of distinct CDR3 sequences, with roughly 7.7% appearing a single time and nearly 6.5% taken by the ten largest. This clonotype showed up many times. Its cognate antigen is unknown. The CDR3 runs to 15 residues. V was trimmed by 3 bases and J by 3 bases, leaving 11 bases between them. The germline CDR1 and CDR2 sequences are SGHAT and FQNNGV. This TCR derives from a male patient younger than 18 who had a stem cell transplant for acute lymphoblastic leukemia, so the T cells may come from the graft donor. This chain links TRBV11-2 with TRBJ2-2, with D perhaps matching TRBD1 or TRBD2 (6 bases each). The specimen comprised PBMCs, mostly from graft donor cells, sampled 180 days after TCRalphabeta/CD19-depleted stem cell transplant. The CDR3 coding sequence is TGTGCCAGCAGCTTCGAGGGGGGATACACCGGGGAGCTGTTTTTT. This codes for CASSFEGGYTGELFF.